This TCR beta chain is drawn from a study of T cells expressing NK-cell markers. The germline V gene has CDR1 SEHNR and CDR2 FQNEAQ (reference sequence). CDR3 length: 17 residues. Reanalyzing the 5' RACE reads, TCRdb keeps one entry per CDR3 protein, without DNA. The ten most abundant clones cover more than 3.5% of a sample with about 260,000 distinct CDR3 sequences. The TCR comes from a woman aged 18-70 years in good health. The chain carries TRBV7-9 and TRBJ1-5; TCRdb outputs TRBD1, but without DNA this stays unchecked. Sequencing was carried out using blood T cells: a sorted CD56 or NKG2C T cell subset, CD4+ or CD8+ T cells, or bulk PBMC T cells (not recorded which). The CDR3 protein is CASSLAARTGAYQPQHF.